The clone carrying this TCR beta chain was found a few times. Its specificity is not known. The ends were cut back, 1 base at V and 9 bases at J, with 19 bases in the middle. The CDR3 sequence is 17 residues long. Per the germline V gene, CDR1 is SGHVS and CDR2 is FNYEAQ. The data originate from a study of T-cell memory formation after mild COVID-19. Study as a whole: The TCR clusters were mostly specific to one donor.

The study, taken as a whole, reports: Memory cells collected pre-infection included some clones that later responded, suggesting cross-reactive memory joined. Clones shrinking between day 15 and 85 showed a balanced CD4/CD8 split, and those that grew later tilted toward CD4+.

TCRdb re-called the 5' RACE reads with MiXCR, one entry per CDR3 protein. The sample has about 55,000 distinct CDR3 sequences, 8% to 10% seen once; the top ten hold about 1.1%. This sequence originates from a man aged 18 to 30 who had mild COVID-19 (a few samples of this study predate the infection). Cell type and time point are not known. The sample consisted of PBMCs or a T cell subset sorted from them (not recorded which). The V call is TRBV7-6, the J call TRBJ1-6, with D tentatively TRBD1 (6 bases). The CDR3 loop is CASSLGLARGHLSPLHF. CDR3 DNA: TGTGCCAGCAGCTTAGGTTTGGCCAGGGGACACCTTTCACCCCTCCACTTT.